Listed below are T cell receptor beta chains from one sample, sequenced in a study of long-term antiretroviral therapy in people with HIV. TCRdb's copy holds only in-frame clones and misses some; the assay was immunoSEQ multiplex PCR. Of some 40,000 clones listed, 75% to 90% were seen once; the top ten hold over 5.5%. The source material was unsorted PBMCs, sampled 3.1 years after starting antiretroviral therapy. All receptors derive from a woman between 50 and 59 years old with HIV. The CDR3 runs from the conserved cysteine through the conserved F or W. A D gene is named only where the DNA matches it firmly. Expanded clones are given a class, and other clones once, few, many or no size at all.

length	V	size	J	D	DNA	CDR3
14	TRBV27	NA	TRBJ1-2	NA	TGTGCCAGCAGTTTTCATTCGGTCTCGAATGGCTACACCTTC	CASSFHSVSNGYTF
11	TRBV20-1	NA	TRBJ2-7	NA	TGCAGTGCGCGTGGTTCCTACGAGCAGTACTTC	CSARGSYEQYF
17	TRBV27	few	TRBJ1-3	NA	TGTGCCAGCAGTTCCGGCCTTGGGGAGGGGGTAGGAAACACCATATATTTT	CASSSGLGEGVGNTIYF
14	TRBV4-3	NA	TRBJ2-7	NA	TGCGCCAGCAGCCAAGGCCCCATGGGCTACGAGCAGTACTTC	CASSQGPMGYEQYF
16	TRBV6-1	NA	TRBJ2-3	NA	TGTGCCAGCAGTGAGGGGGGAGGCGCACCCACAGATACGCAGTATTTT	CASSEGGGAPTDTQYF
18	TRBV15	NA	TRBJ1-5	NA	TGTGCCACCAGTACACCCCTGTTTGGAGGTCAGTTTGGTCAGCCCCAGCATTTT	CATSTPLFGGQFGQPQHF
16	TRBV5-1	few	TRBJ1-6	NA	TGCGCCAGCAGCTTGCAATCGGGAGGCAGTAATTCACCCCTCCACTTT	CASSLQSGGSNSPLHF
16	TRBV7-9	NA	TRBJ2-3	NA	TGTGCCAGCAGTCCCGGACGCCACGGGGCCACAGATACGCAGTATTTT	CASSPGRHGATDTQYF
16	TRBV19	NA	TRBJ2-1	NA	TGTGCCAGTAGTATTCCAGGGGGGAGCTCCTACAATGAGCAGTTCTTC	CASSIPGGSSYNEQFF
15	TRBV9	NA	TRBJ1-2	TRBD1	TGTGCCAGCAGCGTAGCGGGGACAGCGAACTATGGCTACACCTTC	CASSVAGTANYGYTF
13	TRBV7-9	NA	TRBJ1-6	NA	TGTGCCAGCAGGTCGGACGGGAATTCACCCCTCCACTTT	CASRSDGNSPLHF
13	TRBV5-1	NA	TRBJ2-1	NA	TGCGCCAGCAGCTTAAGCGTGAACAATGAGCAGTTCTTC	CASSLSVNNEQFF
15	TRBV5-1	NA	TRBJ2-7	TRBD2	TGCGCCAGCAGCTTTAGCGGGGGGCACTCCTACGAGCAGTACTTC	CASSFSGGHSYEQYF
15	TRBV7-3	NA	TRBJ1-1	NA	TGTGCCAGCAGCTTAAATTCTGGAGTGAACACTGAAGCTTTCTTT	CASSLNSGVNTEAFF
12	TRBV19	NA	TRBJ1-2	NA	TGTGCCAGTAGTATTTCCGTCTATGGCTACACCTTC	CASSISVYGYTF
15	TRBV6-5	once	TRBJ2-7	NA	TGTGCCAGCAGTTCCCCCGACCGATCCTCCTACGAGCAGTACTTC	CASSSPDRSSYEQYF
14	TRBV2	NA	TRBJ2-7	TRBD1	TGTGCCAGCATTTCCGGGACAGGACCCTACGAGCAGTACTTC	CASISGTGPYEQYF
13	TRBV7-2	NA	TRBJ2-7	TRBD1	TGTGCCAGCAGCTTAAGGACAGGCTACGAGCAGTACTTC	CASSLRTGYEQYF
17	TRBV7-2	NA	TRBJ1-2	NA	TGTGCCAGCAGCTTAGCCCCCGGGCAGATCCGCACTTATGGCTACACCTTC	CASSLAPGQIRTYGYTF
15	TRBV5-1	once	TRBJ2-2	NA	TGCGCCAGCAGTACCCAGGGTCCGAACACCGGGGAGCTGTTTTTT	CASSTQGPNTGELFF
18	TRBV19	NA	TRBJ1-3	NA	TGTGCCAGTAGACAGTCTTTCCAGGGGCTCACTTCTGGAAACACCATATATTTT	CASRQSFQGLTSGNTIYF
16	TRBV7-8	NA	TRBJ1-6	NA	TGTGCCAGCAGCCCCCCCCTACAGGTTCCGGATTCATCCCTCCACTTT	CASSPPLQVPDSSLHF
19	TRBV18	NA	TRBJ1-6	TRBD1	TGTGCCAGCTCACACGCCGGGACAGGGGATTTCTCCTATAATTCACCCCTCCACTTT	CASSHAGTGDFSYNSPLHF
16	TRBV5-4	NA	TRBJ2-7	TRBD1	TGTGCCAGCAGCTTCAGTTATGGGACAGGGCTGGGCGAGCAGTACTTC	CASSFSYGTGLGEQYF
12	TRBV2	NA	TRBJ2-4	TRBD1	TGTGCCAGCCAACAGGGGGCCGACATTCAGTACTTC	CASQQGADIQYF
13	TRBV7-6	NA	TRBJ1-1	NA	TGTGCCAGCAGCTTAGAGGTGAACACTGAAGCTTTCTTT	CASSLEVNTEAFF
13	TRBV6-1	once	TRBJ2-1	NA	TGTGCCAGCAGTGTCGGAAGCTACAATGAGCAGTTCTTC	CASSVGSYNEQFF
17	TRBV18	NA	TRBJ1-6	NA	TGTGCCAGCTCACCAACCGCGACGGGGGGGGCGTCTTCCCCCCTCCACTTT	CASSPTATGGASSPLHF
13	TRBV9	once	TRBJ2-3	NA	TGTGCCAGCAGCGTAACTCGGGACTCCGGCCAGTATTTT	CASSVTRDSGQYF
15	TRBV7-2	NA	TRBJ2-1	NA	TGTGCCAGCAGCTTAGCCAGGTTGGGATTAAATGAGCAGTTCTTC	CASSLARLGLNEQFF
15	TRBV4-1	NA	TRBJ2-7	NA	TGCGCCAGCAGCCAAGCTCAGTGGAGCTCCTACGAGCAGTACTTC	CASSQAQWSSYEQYF
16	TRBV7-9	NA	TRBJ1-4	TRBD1	TGTGCCAGCAGTTCCCTCTCAGGGACAGAGACAGGAAAACTGTTTTTT	CASSSLSGTETGKLFF
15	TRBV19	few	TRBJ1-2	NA	TGTGCCAGTAGTGAACGGTCCTCAGGGCGCTATGGCTACACCTTC	CASSERSSGRYGYTF
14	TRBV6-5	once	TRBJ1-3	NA	TGTGCCAGCAGCACGGGGGCTACGGGGGGCACCATATATTTT	CASSTGATGGTIYF
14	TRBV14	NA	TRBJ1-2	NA	TGTGCCAGCAGCCAAGTAGGACTGACCTATGGCTACACCTTC	CASSQVGLTYGYTF
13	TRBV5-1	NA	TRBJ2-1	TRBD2	TGCGCCAGCAGCCTTAGCGGGGACAATGAGCAGTTCTTC	CASSLSGDNEQFF
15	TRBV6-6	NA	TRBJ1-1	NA	TGTGCCAGCAGTTACCAACCGGGAAGTAGTGCTGAAGCTTTCTTT	CASSYQPGSSAEAFF
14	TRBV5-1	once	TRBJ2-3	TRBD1	TGCGCCAGCAGCTTGGACGGGACAGGGGGTACGCAGTATTTT	CASSLDGTGGTQYF
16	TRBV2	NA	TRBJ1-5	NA	TGTGCCAGCAGTGTAGGGCAGTTTTATAGCAATCAGCCCCAGCATTTT	CASSVGQFYSNQPQHF
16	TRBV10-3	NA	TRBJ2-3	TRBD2	TGTGCCATCCTAGGGGGGGCTAGCGGGGTTGCAGATACGCAGTATTTT	CAILGGASGVADTQYF
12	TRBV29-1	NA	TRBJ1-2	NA	TGCAGCGTTGGCAAGGGGGACTATGGCTACACCTTC	CSVGKGDYGYTF
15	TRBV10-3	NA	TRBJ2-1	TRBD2	TGTGCCATCAGCCCCCAGGTAGCGGGGGGCGGGGAGCAGTTCTTC	CAISPQVAGGGEQFF
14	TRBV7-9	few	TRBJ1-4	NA	TGTGCCAGCAGCCTCAGGGGAACTAATGAAAAACTGTTTTTT	CASSLRGTNEKLFF
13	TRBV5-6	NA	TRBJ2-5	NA	TGTGCCAGCAGCTTGGCAGGGTTTGGGACCCAGTACTTC	CASSLAGFGTQYF
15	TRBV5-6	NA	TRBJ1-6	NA	TGTGCCAGCAGCTTACGAGCCAGGGATCATTCACCCCTCCACTTT	CASSLRARDHSPLHF
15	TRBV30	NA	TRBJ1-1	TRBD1	TGTGCCTGGAGTGTACTCAGGGGGCAGAACACTGAAGCTTTCTTT	CAWSVLRGQNTEAFF
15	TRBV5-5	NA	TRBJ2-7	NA	TGTGCCAGCGACGAGGCTGCGGGTCTAGCGTACGAGCAGTACTTC	CASDEAAGLAYEQYF
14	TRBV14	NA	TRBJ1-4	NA	TGTGCCAGCAGCCAAGCGCGGGCTAATGAAAAACTGTTTTTT	CASSQARANEKLFF
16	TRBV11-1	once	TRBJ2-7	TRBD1	TGTGCCAGCAGCTTAGGAGGGACAGGGGTTGCCTACGAGCAGTACTTC	CASSLGGTGVAYEQYF
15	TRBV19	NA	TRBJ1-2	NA	TGTGCCAGTAGTATAGATCTTCCGGGATCAGCCGCCTACACCTTC	CASSIDLPGSAAYTF
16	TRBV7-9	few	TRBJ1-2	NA	TGTGCCAGCAGCGTGGAGGGCGGAGGAGGTCAATATGGCTACACCTTC	CASSVEGGGGQYGYTF
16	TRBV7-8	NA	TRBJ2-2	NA	TGTGCCAGCAGCTTAACTATTTTCGGTAGCACCGGGGAGCTGTTTTTT	CASSLTIFGSTGELFF
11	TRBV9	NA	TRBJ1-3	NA	TGTGCCAGCAGCGGCGGAAACACCATATATTTT	CASSGGNTIYF
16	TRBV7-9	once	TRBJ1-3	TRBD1	TGTGCCAGCAGCTTGACAGGGGTAGGGTCTGGAAACACCATATATTTT	CASSLTGVGSGNTIYF
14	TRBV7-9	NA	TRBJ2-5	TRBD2	TGTGCCAGCAGCCTAGTAGCGGGGGGTGAGACCCAGTACTTC	CASSLVAGGETQYF